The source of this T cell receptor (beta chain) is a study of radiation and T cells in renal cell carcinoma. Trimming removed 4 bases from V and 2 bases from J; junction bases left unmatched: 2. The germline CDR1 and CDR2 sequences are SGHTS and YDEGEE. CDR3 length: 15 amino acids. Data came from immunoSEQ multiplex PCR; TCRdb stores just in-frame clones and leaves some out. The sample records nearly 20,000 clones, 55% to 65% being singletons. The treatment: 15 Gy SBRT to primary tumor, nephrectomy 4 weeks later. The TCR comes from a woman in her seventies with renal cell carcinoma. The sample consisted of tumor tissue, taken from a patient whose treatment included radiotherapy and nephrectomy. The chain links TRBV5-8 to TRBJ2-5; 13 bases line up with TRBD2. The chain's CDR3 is CASSQGLAGQETQYF. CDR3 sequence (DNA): TGTGCCAGCAGCCAGGGACTAGCGGGGCAAGAGACCCAGTACTTC.